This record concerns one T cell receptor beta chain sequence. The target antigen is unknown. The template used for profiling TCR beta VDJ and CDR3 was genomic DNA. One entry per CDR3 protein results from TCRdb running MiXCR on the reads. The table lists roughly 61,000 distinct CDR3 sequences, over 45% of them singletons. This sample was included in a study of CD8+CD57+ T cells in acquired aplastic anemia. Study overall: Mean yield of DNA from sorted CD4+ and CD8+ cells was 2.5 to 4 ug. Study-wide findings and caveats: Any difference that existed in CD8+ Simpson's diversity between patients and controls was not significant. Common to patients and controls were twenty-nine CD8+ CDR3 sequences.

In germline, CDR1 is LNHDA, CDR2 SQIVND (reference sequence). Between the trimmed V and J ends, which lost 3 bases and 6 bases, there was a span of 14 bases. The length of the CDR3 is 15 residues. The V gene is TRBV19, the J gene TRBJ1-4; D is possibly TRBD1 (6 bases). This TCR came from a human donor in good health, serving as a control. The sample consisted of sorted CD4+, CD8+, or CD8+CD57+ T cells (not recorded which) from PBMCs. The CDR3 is CASSILGQPYEKLFF. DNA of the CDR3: TGTGCCAGTAGTATCTTAGGACAGCCTTATGAAAAACTGTTTTTT.